The clone carrying this T cell receptor beta chain turned up a few times. Its matching antigen is unknown. The sample is drawn from a study of T cells after yellow fever vaccination. V dropped 1 base and J dropped 7 bases, with 20 bases sitting between them. Germline lookup yields CDR1 MNHEY and CDR2 SMNVEV (reference sequence). There are 16 residues in the CDR3. Regarding the study as a whole: A faster peak, day 5 versus 15, was reached by the weaker secondary response. Abundant clonotypes from the bulk population could get into FACS-sorted repertoires as contaminants. Only a minor proportion of clonotypes was detected across both CD4 and CD8 compartments.

In TCRdb, the 5' RACE reads were re-called with MiXCR into one record per CDR3 protein. In the table there are roughly 500,000 distinct CDR3 sequences, roughly a fifth of which are singletons. The chain is built from TRBV27 and TRBJ2-7; a possible D gene is TRBD1 (6 bases). The origin of this receptor is a young man who received the YFV17D yellow fever vaccine. Source: PBMCs, taken 15 days after the yellow fever booster vaccination. The CDR3 spells CASSLFRGLGAFEQYF. In DNA form, the CDR3 reads TGTGCCAGCAGTTTATTTCGAGGGTTGGGGGCTTTTGAGCAGTACTTC.